The present T cell receptor (beta chain) was sequenced within a study of identical twins. This CDR3 region has 11 residues. Germline-derived CDR1 and CDR2 are LGHNA and YNFKEQ. V lost 1 base and J lost 10, with 4 bases in between. In the case of this clonotype: The antigen is not known.

Broader study findings: Rather than following the same donors, the conclusions depended on cross-sectional statistical analysis.

TCRdb called the 5' RACE reads again in MiXCR, with one record for every CDR3 protein. This table holds about 300,000 distinct CDR3 sequences, about 12% found once. These same data were also listed under a study on yellow fever vaccine responses in identical twins. That source notes: In identical twins, vaccine T cell responses appeared partly shared and partly individual.

The chain links TRBV4-2 to TRBJ2-2; the D is unclear. The TCR was taken from a woman under 30 in good health. The sample consisted of CD8+ T cells sorted from blood. CDR3 in DNA: TGTGCCAGCAGCCAAGGGTTGGAGCTGTTTTTT. This encodes CASSQGLELFF.